A single sample gave rise to the 2 T cell receptor beta chains below, sequenced in a study of shared T cell receptors in the human thymus. Assay: immunoSEQ multiplex PCR; the TCRdb copy retains only in-frame clones and omits some. The table has tens of thousands of clones, over 90% seen once. Material for sequencing was thymocytes. The receptors originated from a human donor.

This clone appeared a single time. The chain combines TRBV2 with TRBJ2-6; 8 bases align to TRBD1. V shed 3 bases and J 2 bases; nucleotides not matched to a gene: 9. Germline V lookup: CDR1 SNHLY, CDR2 FYNNEI. This CDR3 has 18 residues. The CDR3 region has the DNA TGTGCCAGCAGTGACAGGGACAGGTGGCCCACTGGGGCCAACGTCCTGACTTTC. This codes for CASSDRDRWPTGANVLTF.

The CDR3 coding sequence is TGTGCCAGCAGCTTGGCCGGGGAGAGCTCCTACAATGAGCAGTTCTTC. It yields the protein CASSLAGESSYNEQFF. This sequence joins TRBV5-4 and TRBJ2-1, with D perhaps TRBD2 (5 bases). Germline V gene lookup returns CDR1 SGHNT and CDR2 YYREEE (reference sequence). This CDR3 has 16 residues. V lost 0 bases and J 0 bases, leaving 10 bases between the germline ends.